This TCR beta chain was profiled in a study of cytomegalovirus exposure and HLA in healthy donors. PCR used 60 Vbeta primers and 13 Jbeta primers. Here immunoSEQ multiplex PCR was the method, and the copy in TCRdb shows in-frame clones only, minus some. The sample includes around 39,000 clones, roughly 60% seen only once; the top ten take about 8.7%. Study-level findings and limits: TCR sequences were mostly rare, though some public TCRs occurred in many donors.

A note on this clone: What it binds is unknown.

Germline assignment: CDR1 MGHRA and CDR2 YSYEKL. This CDR3 comprises 15 residues. V lost 0 bases to trimming and J lost 2 bases, with 9 bases between them. Sample: PBMCs. The sequence was obtained from a human donor in good health. The rearrangement links TRBV4-1 to TRBJ2-3; D possibly corresponds to TRBD1 (6 bases). CDR3 sequence (DNA): TGCGCCAGCAGCCAAGATGGGGGCCCCACAGATACGCAGTATTTT. Protein sequence: CASSQDGGPTDTQYF.